This TCR beta chain was captured in a study of blood T cell repertoires in COVID-19. This clone was observed a handful of times. Repertoires were generated with immunoSEQ multiplex PCR, while TCRdb's copy carries only in-frame clones and drops some. The table lists 110,000 to 150,000 clones, roughly 80% of them singletons, with 5.5% to 7% in the top ten. The length of the CDR3 is 19 residues. V lost 2 bases, J lost 0 bases, and 17 bases lay in between. CDR1 and CDR2 from the germline V gene are LNHDA and SQIVND (reference sequence). The TCR originated in a woman aged 45-65 years who had recovered from COVID-19. Sequenced material: PBMCs or T cells enriched from blood (not recorded which). This chain joins TRBV19 and TRBJ1-6; D perhaps matches TRBD1 (5 bases). CDR3 nucleotides: TGTGCCAGTAGTATAAATGTCGACAGACGAAGCTCCTATAATTCACCCCTCCACTTT. It yields the protein CASSINVDRRSSYNSPLHF. The whole variable domain, remainder taken from reference TRBV19 and TRBJ1-6, is DGGITQSPKYLFRKEGQNVTLSCEQNLNHDAMYWYRQDPGQGLRLIYYSQIVNDFQKGDIAEGYSVSREKKESFPLTVTSAQKNPTAFYLCASSINVDRRSSYNSPLHFGNGTRLTVT.